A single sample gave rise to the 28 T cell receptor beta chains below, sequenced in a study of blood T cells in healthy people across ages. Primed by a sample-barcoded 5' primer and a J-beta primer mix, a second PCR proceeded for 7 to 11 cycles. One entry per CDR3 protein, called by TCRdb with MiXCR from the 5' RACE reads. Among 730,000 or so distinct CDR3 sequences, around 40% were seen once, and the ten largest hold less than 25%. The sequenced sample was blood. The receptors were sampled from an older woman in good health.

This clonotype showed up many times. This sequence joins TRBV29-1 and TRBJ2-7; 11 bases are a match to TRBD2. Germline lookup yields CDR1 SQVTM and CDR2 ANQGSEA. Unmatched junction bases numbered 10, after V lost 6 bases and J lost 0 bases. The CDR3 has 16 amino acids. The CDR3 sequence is CSVKAGLAGDSYEQYF. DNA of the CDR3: TGCAGCGTGAAAGCTGGACTAGCGGGCGACTCCTACGAGCAGTACTTC.

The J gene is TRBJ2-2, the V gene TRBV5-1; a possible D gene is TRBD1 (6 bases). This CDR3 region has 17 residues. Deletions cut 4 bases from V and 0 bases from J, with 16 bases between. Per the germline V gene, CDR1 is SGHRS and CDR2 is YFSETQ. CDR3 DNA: TGCGCCAGCAGCCGGGACACATACCTCGCGAACACCGGGGAGCTGTTTTTT. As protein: CASSRDTYLANTGELFF. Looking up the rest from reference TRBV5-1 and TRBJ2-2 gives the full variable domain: KAGVTQTPRYLIKTRGQQVTLSCSPISGHRSVSWYQQTPGQGLQFLFEYFSETQRNKGNFPGRFSGRQFSNSRSEMNVSTLELGDSALYLCASSRDTYLANTGELFFGEGSRLTVL.

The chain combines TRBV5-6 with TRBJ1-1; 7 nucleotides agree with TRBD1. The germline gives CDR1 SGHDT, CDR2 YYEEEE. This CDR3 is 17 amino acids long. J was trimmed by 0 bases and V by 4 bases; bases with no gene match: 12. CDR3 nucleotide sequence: TGTGCCAGCAGCCCGACTGGACAGGTGATAATGAACACTGAAGCTTTCTTT. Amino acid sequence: CASSPTGQVIMNTEAFF.

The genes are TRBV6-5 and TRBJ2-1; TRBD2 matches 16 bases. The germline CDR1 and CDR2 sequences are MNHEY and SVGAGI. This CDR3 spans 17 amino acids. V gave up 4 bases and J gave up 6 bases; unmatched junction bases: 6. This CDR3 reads CASSSGLAGGRLNEQFF. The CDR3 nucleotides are TGTGCCAGCAGTTCGGGACTAGCGGGAGGGCGTCTCAATGAGCAGTTCTTC.

The CDR3 DNA reads as TGTGCCAGCAGCCTGGGACAGGACCCCGAAAAACTGTTTTTT. Protein product: CASSLGQDPEKLFF. V is TRBV3-1 and J is TRBJ1-4, with 8 nucleotides matching TRBD1. The V gene's germline CDR1 is LGHDT and CDR2 YNNKEL (reference sequence). V gave up 4 bases and J gave up 8 bases; unmatched junction bases: 6. CDR3 length equals 14 residues.

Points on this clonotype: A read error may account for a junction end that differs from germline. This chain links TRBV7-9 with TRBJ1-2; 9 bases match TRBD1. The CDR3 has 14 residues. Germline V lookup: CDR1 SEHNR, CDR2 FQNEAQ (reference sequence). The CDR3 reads CVSSPGTGNYGYTF. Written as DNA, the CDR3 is TGTGTCAGCAGCCCCGGGACAGGGAACTATGGCTACACCTTC.

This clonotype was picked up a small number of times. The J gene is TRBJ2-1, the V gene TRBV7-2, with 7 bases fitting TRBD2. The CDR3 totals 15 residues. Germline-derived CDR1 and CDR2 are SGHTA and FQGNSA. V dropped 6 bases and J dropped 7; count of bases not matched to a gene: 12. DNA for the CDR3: TGTGCCAGCAGGATGGGCGGGAGCAATACAAATGAGCAGTTCTTC. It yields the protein CASRMGGSNTNEQFF.

For the CDR3, the DNA is TGTGCCAGCAGCGCCGGGACAGCCAACAATGAGCAGTTCTTC. This translates into CASSAGTANNEQFF. The chain is built from TRBV3-1 and TRBJ2-1; 7 bases fit TRBD1. CDR1 is LGHDT, CDR2 YNNKEL, per germline (reference sequence). The V gene end was trimmed by 5 bases and the J gene end by 5 bases; junction bases not matched to a gene: 6. The CDR3 extends over 14 amino acids.

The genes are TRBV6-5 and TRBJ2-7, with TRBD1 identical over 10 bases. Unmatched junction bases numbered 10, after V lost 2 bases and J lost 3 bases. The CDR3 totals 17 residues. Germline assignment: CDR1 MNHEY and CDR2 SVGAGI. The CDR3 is CASSYTPRTGGSYEQYF. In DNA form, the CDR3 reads TGTGCCAGCAGTTACACCCCACGGACAGGGGGGAGCTACGAGCAGTACTTC.

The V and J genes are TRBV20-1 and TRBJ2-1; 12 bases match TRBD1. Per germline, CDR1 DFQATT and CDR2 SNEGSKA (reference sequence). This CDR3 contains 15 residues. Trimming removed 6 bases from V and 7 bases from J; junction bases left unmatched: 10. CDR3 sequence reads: CSAPNPGQGANEQFF. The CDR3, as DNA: TGCAGTGCCCCAAACCCGGGACAGGGGGCAAATGAGCAGTTCTTC.

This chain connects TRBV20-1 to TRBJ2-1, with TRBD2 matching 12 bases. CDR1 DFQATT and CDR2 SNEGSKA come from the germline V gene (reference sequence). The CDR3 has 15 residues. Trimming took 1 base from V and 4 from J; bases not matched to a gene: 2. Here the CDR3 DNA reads TGCAGTGCTAGAGCCCTAGCGGGAGGGTACAATGAGCAGTTCTTC. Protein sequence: CSARALAGGYNEQFF.

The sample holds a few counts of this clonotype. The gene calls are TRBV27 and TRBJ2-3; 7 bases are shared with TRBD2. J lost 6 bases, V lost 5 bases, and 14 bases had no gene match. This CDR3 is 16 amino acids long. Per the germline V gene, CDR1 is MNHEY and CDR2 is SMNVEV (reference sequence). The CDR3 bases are TGTGCCAGCAGTAGGGAGGGACGAGCGGTGGTGGATACGCAGTATTTT. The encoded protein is CASSREGRAVVDTQYF.

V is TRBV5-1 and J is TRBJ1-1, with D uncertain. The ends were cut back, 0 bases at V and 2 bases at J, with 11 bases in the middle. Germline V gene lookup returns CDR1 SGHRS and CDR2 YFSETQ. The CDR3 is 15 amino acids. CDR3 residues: CASSLGPGSNTEAFF. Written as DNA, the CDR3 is TGCGCCAGCAGCTTGGGACCAGGTTCTAACACTGAAGCTTTCTTT.

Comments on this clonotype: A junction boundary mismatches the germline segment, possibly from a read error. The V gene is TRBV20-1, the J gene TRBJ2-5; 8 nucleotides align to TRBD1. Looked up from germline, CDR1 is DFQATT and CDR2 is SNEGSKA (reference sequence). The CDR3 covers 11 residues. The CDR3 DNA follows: TGTAGTGAGAACAGGGGGGAGACCCAGTACTTC. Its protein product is CSENRGETQYF.

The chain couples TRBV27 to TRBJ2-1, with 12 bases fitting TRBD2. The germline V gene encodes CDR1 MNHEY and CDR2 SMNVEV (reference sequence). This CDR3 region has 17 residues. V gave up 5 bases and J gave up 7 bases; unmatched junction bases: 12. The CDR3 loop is CASSPSVDTSGGNEQFF. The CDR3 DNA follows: TGTGCCAGCAGTCCATCCGTAGACACTAGCGGGGGGAATGAGCAGTTCTTC.

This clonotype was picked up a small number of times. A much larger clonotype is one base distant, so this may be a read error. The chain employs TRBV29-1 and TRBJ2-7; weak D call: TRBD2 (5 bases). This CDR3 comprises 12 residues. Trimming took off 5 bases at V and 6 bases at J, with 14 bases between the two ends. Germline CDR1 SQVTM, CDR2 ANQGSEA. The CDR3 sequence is CSVRGLGSEQYF. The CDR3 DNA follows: TGCAGCGTTCGTGGGCTGGGGAGCGAGCAGTACTTC.

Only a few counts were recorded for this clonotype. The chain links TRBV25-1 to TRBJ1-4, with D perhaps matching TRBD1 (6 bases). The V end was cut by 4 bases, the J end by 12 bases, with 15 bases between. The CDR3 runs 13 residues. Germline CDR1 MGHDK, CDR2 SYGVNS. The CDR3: CASSVGGKGELFF. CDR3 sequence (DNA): TGTGCCAGCAGTGTAGGGGGAAAAGGGGAACTGTTTTTT.

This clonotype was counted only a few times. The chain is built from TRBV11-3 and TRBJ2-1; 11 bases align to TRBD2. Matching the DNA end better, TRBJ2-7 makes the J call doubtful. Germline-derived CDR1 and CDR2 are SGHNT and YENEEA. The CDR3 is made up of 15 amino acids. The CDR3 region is CASSPTSGDYNEQYF. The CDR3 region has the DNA TGTGCCAGCAGCCCGACTAGCGGGGACTACAATGAGCAGTACTTC.

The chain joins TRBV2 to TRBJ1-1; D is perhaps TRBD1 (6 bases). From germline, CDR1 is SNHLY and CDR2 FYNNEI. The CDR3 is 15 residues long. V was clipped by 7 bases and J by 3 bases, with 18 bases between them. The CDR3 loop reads CASTPEGGGDTEAFF. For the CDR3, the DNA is TGTGCCAGCACCCCAGAGGGGGGGGGCGACACTGAAGCTTTCTTT. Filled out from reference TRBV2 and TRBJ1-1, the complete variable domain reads EPEVTQTPSHQVTQMGQEVILRCVPISNHLYFYWYRQILGQKVEFLVSFYNNEISEKSEIFDDQFSVERPDGSNFTLKIRSTKLEDSAMYFCASTPEGGGDTEAFFGQGTRLTVV.

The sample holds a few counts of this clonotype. CDR3 amino acids: CASSELRDTNEQFF. The DNA for the CDR3 is TGTGCCAGCAGTGAATTACGGGACACAAATGAGCAGTTCTTC. This chain connects TRBV25-1 to TRBJ2-1; D might be TRBD1 (6 bases). V was shortened by 1 base and J by 7 bases, with 11 bases between the two germline ends. Germline lookup yields CDR1 MGHDK and CDR2 SYGVNS. The CDR3 is made up of 14 amino acids.

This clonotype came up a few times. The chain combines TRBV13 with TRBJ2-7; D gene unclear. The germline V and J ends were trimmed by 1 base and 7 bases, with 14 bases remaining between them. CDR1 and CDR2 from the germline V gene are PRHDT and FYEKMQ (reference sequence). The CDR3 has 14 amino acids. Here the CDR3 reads CASSLEPSPREQYF. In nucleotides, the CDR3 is TGTGCCAGCAGCTTAGAACCATCCCCTAGGGAGCAGTACTTC.

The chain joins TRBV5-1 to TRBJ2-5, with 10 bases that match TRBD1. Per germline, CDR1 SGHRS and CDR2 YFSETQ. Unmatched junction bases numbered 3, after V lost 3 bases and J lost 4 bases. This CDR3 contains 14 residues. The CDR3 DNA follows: TGCGCCAGCAGCTCGACAGGGGGCTCAGAGACCCAGTACTTC. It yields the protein CASSSTGGSETQYF.

In DNA, the CDR3 is TGCAGTGAGGTCGCAAACGGAAGAATGGGGGCCAACGTCCTGACTTTC. It specifies CSEVANGRMGANVLTF. The chain combines TRBV20-1 with TRBJ2-6; D remains ambiguous. This CDR3 is built from 16 residues. Looked up from germline, CDR1 is DFQATT and CDR2 is SNEGSKA (reference sequence). Trimming took 7 bases from V and 4 from J, leaving 20 bases between them.

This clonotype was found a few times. CDR3 coding DNA: TGTGCCACCAGTGATTTGTCCACAGATACGCAGTATTTT. Encoded protein: CATSDLSTDTQYF. The chain combines TRBV24-1 with TRBJ2-3, with unresolved D. The CDR3 spans 13 residues. Trimming stripped 0 bases from V and 2 bases from J, with 2 bases between. Germline CDR1 KGHDR, CDR2 SFDVKD.

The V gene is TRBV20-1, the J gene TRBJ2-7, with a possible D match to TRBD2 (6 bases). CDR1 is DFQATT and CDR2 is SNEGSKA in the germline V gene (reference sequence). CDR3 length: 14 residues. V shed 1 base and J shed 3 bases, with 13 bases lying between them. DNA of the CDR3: TGCAGTGCTAGAGGACTAGACAACCTCTACGAGCAGTACTTC. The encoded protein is CSARGLDNLYEQYF.

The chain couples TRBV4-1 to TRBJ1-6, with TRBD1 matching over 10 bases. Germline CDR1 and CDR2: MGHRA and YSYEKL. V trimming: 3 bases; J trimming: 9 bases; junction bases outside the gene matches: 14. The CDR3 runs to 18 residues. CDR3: CASSQDTGQGVFSSPLHF. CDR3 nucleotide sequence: TGCGCCAGCAGCCAGGACACAGGACAGGGGGTTTTTAGTTCACCCCTCCACTTT.

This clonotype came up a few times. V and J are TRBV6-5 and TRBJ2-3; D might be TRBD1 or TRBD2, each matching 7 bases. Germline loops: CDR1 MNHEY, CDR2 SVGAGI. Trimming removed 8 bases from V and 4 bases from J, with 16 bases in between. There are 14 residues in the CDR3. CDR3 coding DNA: TGTGCCAGCGCCAGGGGGGGGAGACCAGATACGCAGTATTTT. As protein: CASARGGRPDTQYF.

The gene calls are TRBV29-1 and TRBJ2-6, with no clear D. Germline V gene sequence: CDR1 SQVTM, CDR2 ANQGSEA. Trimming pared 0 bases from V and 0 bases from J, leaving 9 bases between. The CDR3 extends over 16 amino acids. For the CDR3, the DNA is TGCAGCGTTGAAGATCTTGGGGTCTCTGGGGCCAACGTCCTGACTTTC. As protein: CSVEDLGVSGANVLTF.